A single sample is the source of the 10 T cell receptor beta chains below, sequenced in a study of control samples from healthy donors and cancer patients. Profiling relied on immunoSEQ multiplex PCR, and the TCRdb table lists in-frame clones only, not all of them. This table has about 110,000 clones, roughly 90% appearing once. Sequencing was done on a sample of PBMCs. The receptors here all came from a woman aged 55-75 years with lung cancer.

This clone was recorded a few times. V usage is TRBV15 and J usage is TRBJ2-5; possibly TRBD1 for D (5 bases). Germline CDR1 reads LNHNV; CDR2 reads YYDKDF (reference sequence). This CDR3 has 12 residues. The ends were cut back, 0 bases at V and 10 bases at J, with 9 bases in the middle. The CDR3 protein is CATSRDIGVQYF. CDR3 DNA sequence: TGTGCCACCAGCAGAGATATAGGGGTCCAGTACTTC.

V usage is TRBV6-5 and J usage is TRBJ1-1; the D is unclear. Trimming took off 6 bases at V and 6 bases at J, with 14 bases between the two ends. Germline V CDR1 and CDR2: MNHEY, SVGAGI. The CDR3 loop spans 13 amino acids. CDR3 DNA: TGTGCCAGCAGACAGCCCCCTTCCGCTGAAGCTTTCTTT. It yields the protein CASRQPPSAEAFF.

The rearrangement links TRBV18 to TRBJ2-7; D not resolved. The germline V gene encodes CDR1 KGHSH and CDR2 LQKENI. The CDR3 covers 13 residues. Trimming removed 2 bases at V and 3 bases at J, with 8 bases between. CDR3 coding DNA: TGTGCCAGCTCACCAGGGCTGATCTACGAGCAGTACTTC. Protein sequence: CASSPGLIYEQYF.

V gene TRBV2 combines with J gene TRBJ1-5, with D maybe TRBD1 (5 bases). The CDR3 has 13 amino acids. Germline-derived CDR1 and CDR2 are SNHLY and FYNNEI. The V end was cut by 10 bases, the J end by 4 bases, with 14 bases between. CDR3 region: CATKGESNQPQHF. In DNA, the CDR3 is TGTGCCACCAAAGGGGAATCTAATCAGCCCCAGCATTTT.

This clone was detected a few times. The chain couples TRBV7-6 to TRBJ1-3, with D perhaps matching TRBD1 (6 bases). The ends were cut back, 3 bases at V and 8 bases at J, with 14 bases in the middle. The germline V gene has CDR1 SGHVS and CDR2 FNYEAQ. This CDR3 is built from 14 residues. The CDR3 loop is CASSFPQGMDTIYF. As DNA, the CDR3 is TGTGCCAGCAGCTTTCCCCAGGGGATGGACACCATATATTTT.

The rearrangement joins TRBV19 to TRBJ1-6, with a tentative D call TRBD1 (6 bases). V lost 4 bases and J 9 bases, leaving 13 bases between the germline ends. The CDR3 consists of 14 residues. The germline CDR1 and CDR2 sequences are LNHDA and SQIVND (reference sequence). CDR3 coding DNA: TGTGCCAGTAGTACAGGGACAAGCACTTCACCCCTCCACTTT. Translation: CASSTGTSTSPLHF.

J is TRBJ1-1 and V is TRBV6-1; D is unclear. Per the germline V gene, CDR1 is MNHNS and CDR2 is SASEGT. Trimming stripped 0 bases from V and 5 bases from J, with 4 bases between. The CDR3 is 12 residues long. CDR3 in amino acids: CASSEARTEAFF. CDR3 in DNA: TGTGCCAGCAGTGAAGCGCGGACTGAAGCTTTCTTT.

This chain uses TRBV9 with TRBJ2-7; D is undetermined. This CDR3 region has 13 residues. Germline V gene sequence: CDR1 SGDLS, CDR2 YYNGEE. V lost 0 bases, J lost 2 bases, and 6 bases lay in between. DNA for the CDR3: TGTGCCAGCAGCGTAGAGGCAACCTACGAGCAGTACTTC. This gives the protein CASSVEATYEQYF.

The chain is built from TRBV3-1 (or the pseudogene TRBV3-2) and TRBJ2-2; TRBD2 might be the D (5 bases). Trimming cost V 2 bases and J 7 bases, with 8 bases left between them. The CDR3 has 13 amino acids. Germline V gene lookup returns CDR1 LGHDT and CDR2 YNNKEL (reference sequence). The CDR3 sequence is CASSQSGVGELFF. The DNA for the CDR3 is TGTGCCAGCAGCCAATCCGGGGTCGGGGAGCTGTTTTTT.

The rearrangement uses TRBV6-5 and TRBJ1-2; 7 bases line up with TRBD1. The V segment lost 5 bases and the J segment 4 bases; nucleotides outside the gene matches: 10. There are 15 residues in the CDR3. Germline CDR1 is MNHEY and CDR2 is SVGAGI. CDR3 residues: CASSLGQDNSYGYTF. The CDR3 DNA reads TGTGCCAGCAGTCTTGGACAGGATAATAGCTATGGCTACACCTTC.